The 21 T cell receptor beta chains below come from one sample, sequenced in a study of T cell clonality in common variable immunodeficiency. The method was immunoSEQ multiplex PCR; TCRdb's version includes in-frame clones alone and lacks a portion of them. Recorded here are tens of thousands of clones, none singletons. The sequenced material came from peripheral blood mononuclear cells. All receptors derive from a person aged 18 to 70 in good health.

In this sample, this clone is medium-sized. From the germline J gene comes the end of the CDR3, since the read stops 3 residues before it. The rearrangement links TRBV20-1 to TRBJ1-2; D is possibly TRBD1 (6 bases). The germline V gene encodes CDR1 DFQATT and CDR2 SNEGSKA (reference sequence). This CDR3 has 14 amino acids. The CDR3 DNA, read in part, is TGCAGTGCTAGAGGTATTACAGGGTATCAAGGC. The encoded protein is CSARGITGYQG. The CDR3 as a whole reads CSARGITGYQGYTF.

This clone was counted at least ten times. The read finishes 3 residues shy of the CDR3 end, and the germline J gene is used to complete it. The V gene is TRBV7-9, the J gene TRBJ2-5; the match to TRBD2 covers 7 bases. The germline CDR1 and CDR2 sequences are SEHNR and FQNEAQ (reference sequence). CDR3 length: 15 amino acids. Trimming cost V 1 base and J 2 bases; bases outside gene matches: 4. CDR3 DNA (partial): TGTGCCAGCAGCTTAGTTGGGACTACACAAGAGACC. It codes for CASSLVGTTQET. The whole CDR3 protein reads CASSLVGTTQETQYF.

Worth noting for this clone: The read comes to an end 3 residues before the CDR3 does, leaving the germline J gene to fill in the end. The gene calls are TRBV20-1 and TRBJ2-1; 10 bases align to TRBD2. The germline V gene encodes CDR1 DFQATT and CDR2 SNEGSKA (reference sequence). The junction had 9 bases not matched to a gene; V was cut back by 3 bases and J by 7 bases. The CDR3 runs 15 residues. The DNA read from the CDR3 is TGCAGTGCTAGCGGGGGACTAGCGAGTAGGAATGAG. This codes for CSASGGLASRNE. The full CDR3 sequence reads CSASGGLASRNEQFF.

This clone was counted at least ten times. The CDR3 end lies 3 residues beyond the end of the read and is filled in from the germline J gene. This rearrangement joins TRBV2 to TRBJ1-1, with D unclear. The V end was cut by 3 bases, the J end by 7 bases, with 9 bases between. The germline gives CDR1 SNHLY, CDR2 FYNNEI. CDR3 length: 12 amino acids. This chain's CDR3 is CASSERPDEAFF. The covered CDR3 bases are TGTGCCAGCAGTGAGAGGCCAGATGAA.

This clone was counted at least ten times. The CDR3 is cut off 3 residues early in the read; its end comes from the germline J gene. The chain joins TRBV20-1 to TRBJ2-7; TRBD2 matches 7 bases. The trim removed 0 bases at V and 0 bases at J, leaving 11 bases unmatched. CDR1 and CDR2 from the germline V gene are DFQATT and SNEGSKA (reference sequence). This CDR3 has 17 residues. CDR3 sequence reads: CSARDPLGGSSSYEQYF. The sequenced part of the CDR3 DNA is TGCAGTGCTAGAGATCCGTTGGGGGGGTCCAGCTCCTACGAG.

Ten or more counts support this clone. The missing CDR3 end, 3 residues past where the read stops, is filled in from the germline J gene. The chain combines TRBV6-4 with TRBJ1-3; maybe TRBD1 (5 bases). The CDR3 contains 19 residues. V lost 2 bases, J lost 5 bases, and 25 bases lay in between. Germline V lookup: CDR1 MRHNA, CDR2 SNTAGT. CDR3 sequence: CASSDTTIGGLGERNTIYF. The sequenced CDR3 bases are TGTGCCAGCAGTGACACCACTATCGGGGGATTAGGCGAAAGAAACACC.

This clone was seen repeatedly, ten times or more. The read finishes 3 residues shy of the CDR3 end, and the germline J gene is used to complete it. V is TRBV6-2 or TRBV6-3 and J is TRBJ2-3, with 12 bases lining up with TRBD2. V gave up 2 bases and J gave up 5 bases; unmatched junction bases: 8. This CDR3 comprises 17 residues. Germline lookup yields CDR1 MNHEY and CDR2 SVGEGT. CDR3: CASSYLRTSGTRDTQYF. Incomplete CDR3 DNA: TGTGCCAGCAGTTACCTAAGGACTAGCGGGACTAGAGATACG.

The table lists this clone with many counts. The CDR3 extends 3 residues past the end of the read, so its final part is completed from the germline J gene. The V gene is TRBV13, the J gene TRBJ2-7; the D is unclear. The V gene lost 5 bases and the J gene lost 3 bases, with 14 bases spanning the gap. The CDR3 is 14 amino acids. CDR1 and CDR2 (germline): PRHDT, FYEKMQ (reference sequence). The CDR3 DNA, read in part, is TGTGCCAGCAGCGAAGATGGCAGAAACTACGAG. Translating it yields CASSEDGRNYE. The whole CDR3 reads CASSEDGRNYEQYF.

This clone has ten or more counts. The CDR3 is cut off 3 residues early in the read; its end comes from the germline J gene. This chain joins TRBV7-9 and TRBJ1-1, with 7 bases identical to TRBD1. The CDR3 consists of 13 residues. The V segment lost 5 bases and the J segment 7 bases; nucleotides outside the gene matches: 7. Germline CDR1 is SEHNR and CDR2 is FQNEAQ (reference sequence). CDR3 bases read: TGTGCCAGCAGCGTCTCCGGGACAGTTGAA. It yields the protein CASSVSGTVE. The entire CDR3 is CASSVSGTVEAFF.

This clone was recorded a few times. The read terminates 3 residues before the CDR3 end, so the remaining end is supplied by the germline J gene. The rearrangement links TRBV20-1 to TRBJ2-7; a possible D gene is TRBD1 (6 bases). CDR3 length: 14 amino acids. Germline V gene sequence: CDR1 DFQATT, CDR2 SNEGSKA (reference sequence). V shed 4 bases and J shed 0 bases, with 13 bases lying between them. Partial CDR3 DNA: TGCAGTGCTACCGACAGGCACAGCTCCTACGAG. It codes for CSATDRHSSYE. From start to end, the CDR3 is CSATDRHSSYEQYF.

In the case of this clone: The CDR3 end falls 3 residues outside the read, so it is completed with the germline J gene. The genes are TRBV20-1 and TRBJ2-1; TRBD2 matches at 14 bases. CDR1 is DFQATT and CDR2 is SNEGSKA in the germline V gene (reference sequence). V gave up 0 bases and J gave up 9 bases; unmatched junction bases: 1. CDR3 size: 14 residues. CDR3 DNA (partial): TGCAGTGCTAGAGAAGGGACTAGCGGGGGTGAG. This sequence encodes CSAREGTSGGE. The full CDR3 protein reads CSAREGTSGGEQFF.

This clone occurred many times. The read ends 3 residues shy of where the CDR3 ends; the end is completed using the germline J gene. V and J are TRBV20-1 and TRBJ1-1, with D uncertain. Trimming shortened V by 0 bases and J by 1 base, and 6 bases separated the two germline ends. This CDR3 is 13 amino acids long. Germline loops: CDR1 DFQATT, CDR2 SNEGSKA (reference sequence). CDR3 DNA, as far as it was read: TGCAGTGCTAGAGAACGGTGGAACACTGAA. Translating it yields CSARERWNTE. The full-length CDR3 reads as CSARERWNTEAFF.

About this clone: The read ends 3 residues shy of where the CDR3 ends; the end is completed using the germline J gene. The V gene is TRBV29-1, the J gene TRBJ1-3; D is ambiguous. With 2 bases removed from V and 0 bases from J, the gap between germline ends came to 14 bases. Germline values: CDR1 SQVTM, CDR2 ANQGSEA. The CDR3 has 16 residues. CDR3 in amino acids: CSVELGGRSSGNTIYF. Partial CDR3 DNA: TGCAGCGTTGAACTCGGTGGCAGGAGCTCTGGAAACACC.

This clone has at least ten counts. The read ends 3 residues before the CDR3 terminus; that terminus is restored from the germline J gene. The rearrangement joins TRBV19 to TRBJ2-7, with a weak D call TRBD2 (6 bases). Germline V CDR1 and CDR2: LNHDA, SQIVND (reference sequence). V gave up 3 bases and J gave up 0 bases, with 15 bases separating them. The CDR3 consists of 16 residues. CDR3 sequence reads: CASSMGSGGDSYEQYF. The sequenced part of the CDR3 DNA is TGTGCCAGTAGTATGGGTAGCGGTGGAGACTCCTACGAG.

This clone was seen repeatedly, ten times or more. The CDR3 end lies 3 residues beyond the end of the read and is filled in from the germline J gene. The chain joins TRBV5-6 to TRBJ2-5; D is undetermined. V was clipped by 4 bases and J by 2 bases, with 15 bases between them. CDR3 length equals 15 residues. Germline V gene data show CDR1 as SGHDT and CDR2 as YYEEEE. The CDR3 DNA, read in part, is TGTGCCAGCAGCGGAAACAGAGTCAGTCAAGAGACC. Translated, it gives CASSGNRVSQET. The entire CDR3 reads CASSGNRVSQETQYF.

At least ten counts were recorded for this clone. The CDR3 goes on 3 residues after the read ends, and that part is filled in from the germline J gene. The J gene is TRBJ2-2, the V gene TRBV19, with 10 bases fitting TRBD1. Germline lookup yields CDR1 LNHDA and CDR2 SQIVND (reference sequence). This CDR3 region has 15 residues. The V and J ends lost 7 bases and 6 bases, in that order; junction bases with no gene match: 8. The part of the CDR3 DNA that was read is TGTGCCAGTACCCTGGACAGGGGGGGACCCGGGGAG. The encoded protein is CASTLDRGGPGE. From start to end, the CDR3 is CASTLDRGGPGELFF.

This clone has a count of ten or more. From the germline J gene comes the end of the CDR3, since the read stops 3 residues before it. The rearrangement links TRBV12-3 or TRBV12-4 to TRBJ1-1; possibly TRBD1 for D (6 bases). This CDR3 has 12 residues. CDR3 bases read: TGTGCCAGCAGTTACGGGGGGCAGCAA. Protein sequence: CASSYGGQQ. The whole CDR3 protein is CASSYGGQQAFF.

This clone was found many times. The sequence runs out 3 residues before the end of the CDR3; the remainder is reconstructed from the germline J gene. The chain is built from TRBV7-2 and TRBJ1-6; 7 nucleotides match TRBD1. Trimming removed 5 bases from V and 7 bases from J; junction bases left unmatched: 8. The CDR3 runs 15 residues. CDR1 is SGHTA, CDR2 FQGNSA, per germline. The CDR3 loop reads CASSARQGRNSPLHF. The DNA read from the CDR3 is TGTGCCAGCAGCGCTCGACAGGGACGGAATTCACCC.

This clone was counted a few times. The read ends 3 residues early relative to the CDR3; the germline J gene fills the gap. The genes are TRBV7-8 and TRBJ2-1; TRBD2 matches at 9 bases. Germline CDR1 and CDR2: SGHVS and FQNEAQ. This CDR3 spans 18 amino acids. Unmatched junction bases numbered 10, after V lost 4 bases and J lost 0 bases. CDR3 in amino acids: CASSSRASGATSYNEQFF. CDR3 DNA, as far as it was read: TGTGCCAGCAGCTCGAGGGCTAGCGGGGCCACCTCCTACAATGAG.

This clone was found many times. Partial CDR3 DNA: TGTGCCAGCAGCTTTAGCGGAAACACCGGGGAG. Amino acid sequence: CASSFSGNTGE. The CDR3 in its entirety is CASSFSGNTGELFF. The chain has TRBV7-9 and TRBJ2-2; D might be TRBD2 (6 bases). The read is 3 residues too short to cover the CDR3 end, so that end is filled in from the germline J gene. The CDR3 is made up of 14 amino acids. Trimming took off 3 bases at V and 2 bases at J, with 7 bases between the two ends. The germline gives CDR1 SEHNR, CDR2 FQNEAQ (reference sequence).

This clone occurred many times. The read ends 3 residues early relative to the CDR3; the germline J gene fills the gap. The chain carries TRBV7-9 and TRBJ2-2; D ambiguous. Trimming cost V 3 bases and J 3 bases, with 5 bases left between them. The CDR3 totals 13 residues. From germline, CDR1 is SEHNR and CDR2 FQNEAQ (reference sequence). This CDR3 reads CASSFPDTGELFF. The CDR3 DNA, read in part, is TGTGCCAGCAGCTTTCCGGACACCGGGGAG.